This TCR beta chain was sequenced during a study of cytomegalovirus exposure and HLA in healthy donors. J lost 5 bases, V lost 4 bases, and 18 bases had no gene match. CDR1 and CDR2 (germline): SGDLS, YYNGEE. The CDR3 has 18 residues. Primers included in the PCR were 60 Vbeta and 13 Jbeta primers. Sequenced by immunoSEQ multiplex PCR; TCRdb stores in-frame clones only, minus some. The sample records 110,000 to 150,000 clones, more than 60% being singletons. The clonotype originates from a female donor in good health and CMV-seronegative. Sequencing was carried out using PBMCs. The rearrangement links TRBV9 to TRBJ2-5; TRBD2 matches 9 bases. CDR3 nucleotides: TGTGCCAGCAGCTCGTCTTCTGCTAGCGGGACCCTTGGGGAGACCCAGTACTTC. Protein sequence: CASSSSSASGTLGETQYF.